Here is one T cell receptor beta chain with its context. Antigen: not known. This entry belongs to a study of vaccination and CD4 T cells after COVID-19. V gave up 3 bases and J gave up 3 bases, with 15 bases separating them. The germline V gene has CDR1 DFQATT and CDR2 SNEGSKA (reference sequence). The CDR3 totals 15 residues. Cultured CD4+ T-cell DNA underwent Oncomine TCR Beta short-read sequencing. TCRdb re-analysed the PCR reads in MiXCR, keeping a single row per CDR3 protein. The sample carries several thousand distinct CDR3 sequences, 60% to 80% recorded once. Treatment defined: roughly 11-day PBMC culture with coronavirus spike peptide pools or control peptides (ViraFEST assay). CD4+ T cells of the unexposed donor were collected before the COVID-19 pandemic (2011-2018).

Material: CD4+ T cells from blood, cultured in vitro. This chain joins TRBV20-1 and TRBJ2-1; the D is unclear. The clonotype originates from a human donor in good health. In nucleotides, the CDR3 is TGCAGTGCTAGGTTGGTCTTAAGGAACTACAATGAGCAGTTCTTC. It codes for CSARLVLRNYNEQFF.